The present entry profiles one T cell receptor beta chain with its context. Sequenced by immunoSEQ multiplex PCR; TCRdb stores in-frame clones only, minus some. The sample lists hundreds of thousands of clones; roughly nine tenths were seen once. The treatment is: some 19 received Ad26.COV2.S at low or high dose, single or two shots; roughly 5 received placebo; per-sample allocation not given. At day 63 after the first vaccine or placebo injection, samples were drawn. Expression of Wuhan-strain SARS-CoV-2 spike came from the Ad26 vector that formed the vaccine. This record belongs to a study of Ad26.COV2.S vaccination and SARS-CoV-2 variants. Study context: The donor participated in the COV1001 trial, in its Ad26.COV2.S arm. Intramuscularly, Ad26.COV2.S was given either once or twice, 56 days apart.

V dropped 5 bases and J dropped 0 bases, with 12 bases sitting between them. The CDR3 extends over 15 amino acids. This receptor was obtained from a person aged 18-65 years who received the Ad26.COV2.S COVID-19 vaccine or a placebo. The starting material was peripheral blood, obtained in a trial of Ad26.COV2.S vaccine versus placebo. V usage is TRBV5-7 and J usage is TRBJ2-1; either TRBD1 or TRBD2 may supply D (5 bases each). TRBV5-7 is treated as an ORF (open reading frame) with a function not yet certain. The CDR3 nucleotides read TGTGCCAGCAGTACCTCAGGGAGCTCCTACAATGAGCAGTTCTTC. This gives the protein CASSTSGSSYNEQFF.